Following are 21 T cell receptor beta chains from one sample sequenced in a study of OX40 agonist ivuxolimab in advanced cancers. The repertoire was sequenced with immunoSEQ multiplex PCR; TCRdb's copy has only in-frame clones and lacks some. Here the sample spans some 86,000 clones, around 90% being singletons. The source material was CD4+ or CD8+ T cells sorted from blood, sampled in a trial of the OX40 agonist ivuxolimab. These receptors were collected from an adult with an advanced solid tumor such as melanoma, head and neck, liver or kidney cancer.

The rearrangement links TRBV18 to TRBJ1-3; D gene ambiguous. This CDR3 comprises 19 residues. The V gene lost 4 bases and the J gene lost 0 bases, with 22 bases spanning the gap. Germline CDR1 reads KGHSH; CDR2 reads LQKENI. In DNA, the CDR3 is TGTGCCAGCTCACGAAATCCATCAGGCGCCACTGTCTCTGGAAACACCATATATTTT. Its protein product is CASSRNPSGATVSGNTIYF.

The chain joins TRBV25-1 to TRBJ1-1, with D possibly being TRBD1 (5 bases). Per germline, CDR1 MGHDK and CDR2 SYGVNS. Trimming removed 4 bases at V and 4 bases at J, with 10 bases between. This CDR3 has 13 residues. This chain's CDR3 is CASSVSGGTEAFF. The CDR3 region has the DNA TGTGCCAGCAGTGTATCGGGGGGCACTGAAGCTTTCTTT.

This chain uses TRBV9 with TRBJ2-1; possible D gene TRBD2, 6 bases. CDR1 is SGDLS, CDR2 YYNGEE, per germline. The CDR3 has 16 residues. The V and J ends lost 4 bases and 4 bases respectively, with 18 bases between them. The CDR3 spells CASSSPAEGFYNEQFF. The CDR3 DNA follows: TGTGCCAGCAGCTCCCCAGCGGAGGGGTTTTACAATGAGCAGTTCTTC.

The V call is TRBV7-2, the J call TRBJ1-2; 7 bases fit TRBD1. J lost 8 bases, V lost 4 bases, and 13 bases had no gene match. This CDR3 is built from 15 residues. Germline V gene sequence: CDR1 SGHTA, CDR2 FQGNSA. The CDR3 DNA reads as TGTGCCAGCAGCTCTATGGGGACAGCGGACGGAGGCTACACCTTC. Translating it yields CASSSMGTADGGYTF. Full variable domain (rest looked up from reference TRBV7-2 and TRBJ1-2): GAGVSQSPSNKVTEKGKDVELRCDPISGHTALYWYRQSLGQGLEFLIYFQGNSAPDKSGLPSDRFSAERTGGSVSTLTIQRTQQEDSAVYLCASSSMGTADGGYTFGSGTRLTVV.

The CDR3 DNA sequence: TGTGCCTGGAGTGTCTCGTTTGCGGGCAATCAGCCCCAGCATTTT. Translating gives CAWSVSFAGNQPQHF. This chain joins TRBV30 and TRBJ1-5, with D hard to call. Looked up from germline, CDR1 is GTSNPN and CDR2 is SVGIG (reference sequence). The V end was cut by 0 bases, the J end by 2 bases, with 11 bases between. This CDR3 contains 15 residues.

The rearrangement uses TRBV27 and TRBJ2-7, with 11 nucleotides matching TRBD1. V trimming: 5 bases; J trimming: 12 bases; junction bases outside the gene matches: 15. CDR1 and CDR2 from the germline V gene are MNHEY and SMNVEV (reference sequence). The CDR3 length is 15 residues. The CDR3 sequence: CASSPRTGGVGEWYF. The CDR3 bases are TGTGCCAGCAGTCCTCGGACAGGGGGCGTAGGGGAGTGGTACTTC.

In its sample, this clone was seen once. V is TRBV27 and J is TRBJ2-1; 7 nucleotides line up with TRBD2. V lost 3 bases to trimming and J lost 7 bases; unmatched junction nucleotides: 6. Germline V gene lookup returns CDR1 MNHEY and CDR2 SMNVEV (reference sequence). This CDR3 is 14 amino acids long. CDR3 nucleotides: TGTGCCAGCAGTTTCCAGCGGGACTTAAATGAGCAGTTCTTC. Translating gives CASSFQRDLNEQFF.

Regarding this clone: The sample carries other DNA sequences with the same CDR3. The chain employs TRBV20-1 and TRBJ2-5; D unclear. The germline V and J ends were trimmed by 5 bases and 5 bases, with 9 bases remaining between them. From germline, CDR1 is DFQATT and CDR2 SNEGSKA (reference sequence). The CDR3 contains 11 residues. The CDR3 nucleotides are TGCAGTGCTCAAATAGAGGAGACCCAGTACTTC. This gives the protein CSAQIEETQYF.

This clone was detected once. At one of its ends the junction is not consistent with the germline gene, which may arise from a read error. This chain joins TRBV7-9 and TRBJ1-5; D perhaps matches TRBD1 (5 bases). Germline assignment: CDR1 SEHNR and CDR2 FQNEAQ (reference sequence). This CDR3 is 13 amino acids long. The CDR3 sequence: CASSWGSSQPQHF. CDR3 in DNA: TGTGCCAGCAGCTGGGGGAGCAGTCAGCCCCAGCATTTT.

This chain links TRBV2 with TRBJ2-2; tentatively, D is TRBD2 (6 bases). CDR1 SNHLY and CDR2 FYNNEI come from the germline V gene. This CDR3 contains 14 residues. V gave up 6 bases and J gave up 10 bases, with 18 bases separating them. Written as DNA, the CDR3 is TGTGCCAGCAGGGCGGGACTTCCCTTGTCGGAGCTGTTTTTT. This codes for CASRAGLPLSELFF.

This clone was detected once. The J gene is TRBJ1-6, the V gene TRBV15; no reliable D call. The CDR3 extends over 12 amino acids. The V gene's germline CDR1 is LNHNV and CDR2 YYDKDF (reference sequence). Trimming took off 9 bases at V and 8 bases at J, with 11 bases between the two ends. CDR3 nucleotide sequence: TGTGCCACGCAGGTCGGCGATTCACCCCTCCACTTT. Protein sequence: CATQVGDSPLHF. The full variable domain, rest sourced from reference TRBV15 and TRBJ1-6, is DAMVIQNPRYQVTQFGKPVTLSCSQTLNHNVMYWYQQKSSQAPKLLFHYYDKDFNNEADTPDNFQSRRPNTSFCFLDIRSPGLGDTAMYLCATQVGDSPLHFGNGTRLTVT.

The genes are TRBV28 and TRBJ2-3; 10 bases are a match to TRBD1. CDR1 and CDR2 from the germline V gene are MDHEN and SYDVKM. The CDR3 sequence is 17 residues long. V lost 6 bases to trimming and J lost 6 bases; unmatched junction nucleotides: 15. The CDR3 protein is CASSSGQGGWSRDTQYF. CDR3 DNA: TGTGCCAGCAGCTCAGGACAGGGGGGATGGAGTAGGGATACGCAGTATTTT.

V and J are TRBV7-2 and TRBJ2-1, with TRBD2 matching 11 bases. This CDR3 contains 17 residues. With V trimmed by 5 bases and J by 6 bases, 12 bases remained unmatched. The germline gives CDR1 SGHTA, CDR2 FQGNSA. The CDR3 region has the DNA TGTGCCAGCAGCCCCCTAGGGCTAGCGGGGGGTCCCAATGAGCAGTTCTTC. Protein product: CASSPLGLAGGPNEQFF.

The chain uses TRBV7-3 and TRBJ2-7, with D possibly being TRBD1 (5 bases). V lost 8 bases, J lost 7 bases, and 12 bases lay in between. Germline assignment: CDR1 SGHTA and CDR2 FQGTGA. CDR3 length: 11 residues. The CDR3 here is CASGAEIEQYF. In DNA form, the CDR3 reads TGTGCCAGCGGGGCGGAAATAGAGCAGTACTTC.

The chain carries TRBV19 and TRBJ1-2, with D uncertain. V lost 1 base to trimming and J lost 5 bases, with 8 bases between them. Germline V gives CDR1 LNHDA, CDR2 SQIVND (reference sequence). The CDR3 contains 13 residues. CDR3: CASSIGPGYGYTF. The CDR3 nucleotides read TGTGCCAGTAGTATAGGGCCCGGATATGGCTACACCTTC.

The rearrangement links TRBV7-2 to TRBJ1-1, with no clear D. V shed 2 bases and J shed 9 bases, with 13 bases lying between them. The CDR3 loop spans 13 amino acids. Germline V gene sequence: CDR1 SGHTA, CDR2 FQGNSA. The CDR3 region is CASSLIMGAKAFF. In DNA form, the CDR3 reads TGTGCCAGCAGCTTAATTATGGGCGCGAAAGCTTTCTTT.

Here the CDR3 reads CASSWEGPVGYTF. The CDR3 DNA reads as TGTGCCAGCAGCTGGGAGGGGCCAGTTGGCTACACCTTC. This chain links TRBV7-9 with TRBJ1-2; D might be TRBD1 (5 bases). The CDR3 runs to 13 residues. V was cut by 4 bases and J by 7 bases, with 13 bases left in between. Germline V CDR1 and CDR2: SEHNR, FQNEAQ (reference sequence).

The V gene is TRBV7-9, the J gene TRBJ1-1; a possible D gene is TRBD1 (5 bases). With 4 bases removed from V and 6 bases from J, the gap between germline ends came to 21 bases. CDR1 is SEHNR and CDR2 is FQNEAQ in the germline V gene (reference sequence). There are 16 residues in the CDR3. The CDR3 loop reads CASSSPGPVPGSEAFF. CDR3 nucleotide sequence: TGTGCCAGCAGCTCTCCGGGACCTGTCCCGGGGTCTGAAGCTTTCTTT.

V usage is TRBV13 and J usage is TRBJ2-2; D unresolved. Deletions cut 3 bases from V and 4 bases from J, with 15 bases between. CDR1 is PRHDT and CDR2 is FYEKMQ in the germline V gene (reference sequence). The CDR3 extends over 16 amino acids. The CDR3 nucleotides read TGTGCCAGCAGCTTCGGTAGGTGGACCGGCACCGGGGAGCTGTTTTTT. As protein: CASSFGRWTGTGELFF.

This chain links TRBV27 with TRBJ2-3; D is uncertain. The CDR3 is 14 amino acids. Trimming shortened V by 2 bases and J by 1 base, and 7 bases separated the two germline ends. Germline lookup yields CDR1 MNHEY and CDR2 SMNVEV (reference sequence). CDR3: CASSLGRGTDTQYF. The DNA of the CDR3 is TGTGCCAGCAGTTTAGGTCGGGGCACAGATACGCAGTATTTT.

This sequence joins TRBV28 and TRBJ2-7; 8 nucleotides match TRBD1. CDR1 is MDHEN, CDR2 SYDVKM, per germline. The CDR3 totals 16 residues. V lost 3 bases and J lost 0; bases outside the gene matches: 7. As DNA, the CDR3 is TGTGCCAGCAGTTTCGAACCGGGGACAGGCTCCTACGAGCAGTACTTC. Translating gives CASSFEPGTGSYEQYF.